Listed below are T cell receptor beta chains from one sample, sequenced in a study of blood T cells in healthy people across ages. TCRdb ran MiXCR on the 5' RACE reads and lists one entry per CDR3 protein. This sample carries about 1,500,000 distinct CDR3 sequences, roughly 27% of them seen once, and the ten largest clones take more than 6%. Specimen: blood. The source is a woman in her 30s in good health. Each CDR3 is given with its conserved first and last residue. Fields, in order: CDR3 length, V gene, J gene, D gene, clone size, CDR3 protein. The D gene is left open where the match is weak. The size field is filled for only some rows; it gives once, few, many or a size class.

15	TRBV5-1	TRBJ2-1	TRBD2	.	CASSIREGPYNEQFF
15	TRBV7-9	TRBJ1-2	TRBD1	.	CASSSGDSANYGYTF
15	TRBV29-1	TRBJ2-1	TRBD1	few	CSVEGRGQGYNEQFF
18	TRBV2	TRBJ2-5	TRBD2	few	CASSEPAGSGGAGETQYF
13	TRBV20-1	TRBJ2-3	.	.	CSASGGVLYTQYF
15	TRBV5-1	TRBJ2-5	TRBD2	.	CASNPTSGVGDEQYF
16	TRBV7-9	TRBJ2-5	.	few	CASSRPGGPQGGTQYF
15	TRBV3-1	TRBJ1-2	.	.	CASSHRGGSNYGYTF
17	TRBV6-1	TRBJ2-4	TRBD1	few	CASTDVGQGGGKNIQYF
13	TRBV29-1	TRBJ1-2	.	.	CSVEDQGGEGYTF
13	TRBV7-9	TRBJ1-1	.	once	CASSEGSDTEAFF
16	TRBV5-1	TRBJ1-1	.	.	CASSLTGGYATTEAFF
13	TRBV6-5	TRBJ2-7	.	.	CASKLDSLNEQYF
14	TRBV6-2/TRBV6-3	TRBJ1-5	TRBD1	few	CASSGQGERQPQHF
17	TRBV7-6	TRBJ2-4	TRBD2	.	CVSSPTSGGVAQGIQYF
15	TRBV10-3	TRBJ1-1	TRBD1	.	CATLGQGARNTEAFF
14	TRBV9	TRBJ1-2	TRBD1	few	CASSPDLGQYGYTF
13	TRBV10-3	TRBJ1-1	.	.	CAISVEGTTEAFF
13	TRBV18	TRBJ2-1	TRBD2	many	CASSSGIYNEQFF
14	TRBV7-2	TRBJ2-7	.	many	CASSPGAERGEQYF
14	TRBV11-2	TRBJ2-2	TRBD1	once	CATKGTGDFRELFF
14	TRBV19	TRBJ1-1	.	.	CASTPGGHPAEAFF
14	TRBV7-9	TRBJ2-1	TRBD2	.	CASSFPAGDREQFF
15	TRBV28	TRBJ2-7	TRBD1	.	CASSPGQGRNYEQYF
16	TRBV10-2	TRBJ2-1	.	few	CASSEVGLRSYNEQFF